This TCR beta chain was identified during a study of a mutant IDH1 vaccine in newly diagnosed glioma. Study as a whole: Previous treatment comprised radiotherapy, temozolomide, or both, mostly both. General study results and limits: Immune responses induced by the vaccine were seen in just over 90% of patients, spanning multiple MHC alleles.

V lost 5 bases and J lost 3; bases outside the gene matches: 7. CDR1 and CDR2 from the germline V gene are SGHVS and FQNEAQ. The CDR3 extends over 16 amino acids. Time point here: week 23, last vaccination. The content of each vaccine dose was 300 ug of mutant IDH1 20-mer peptide, and topical imiquimod accompanied it. Details on this clone: Its target is not known.

Only in-frame clones appear in the TCRdb table, and some are missing; sequencing was by immunoSEQ multiplex PCR. The sample contains around 76,000 clones, approximately 85% of which appear only once. The sample here was PBMCs, taken from a glioma patient whose treatment included an IDH1 peptide vaccine. The genes are TRBV7-8 and TRBJ2-5, with 12 bases that match TRBD1. The sequence came from a woman aged 50 to 60 with glioma. The CDR3 sequence: CASSSRDRGRKETQYF. DNA of the CDR3: TGTGCCAGCAGCAGCCGGGACAGGGGGCGGAAAGAGACCCAGTACTTC.